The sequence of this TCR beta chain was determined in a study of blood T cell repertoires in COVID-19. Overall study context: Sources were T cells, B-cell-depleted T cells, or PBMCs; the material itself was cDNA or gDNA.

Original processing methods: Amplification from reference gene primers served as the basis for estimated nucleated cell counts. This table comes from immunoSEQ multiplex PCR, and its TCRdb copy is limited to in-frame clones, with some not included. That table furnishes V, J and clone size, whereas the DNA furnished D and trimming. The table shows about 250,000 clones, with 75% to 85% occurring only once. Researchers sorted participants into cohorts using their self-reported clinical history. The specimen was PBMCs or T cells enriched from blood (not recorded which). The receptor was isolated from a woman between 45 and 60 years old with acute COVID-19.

CDR3 bases: TGTGCCAGCAGGAGTCCCGACAGGCTGGGATGGACCCAGTACTTC. It specifies CASRSPDRLGWTQYF. This chain connects TRBV7-9 to TRBJ2-5; a weak D match, TRBD1 (6 bases). This CDR3 has 15 residues. Trimming removed 6 bases at V and 7 bases at J, with 21 bases between. Germline assignment: CDR1 SEHNR and CDR2 FQNEAQ (reference sequence). The full variable domain, its missing parts supplied by reference TRBV7-9 and TRBJ2-5, is DTGVSQNPRHKITKRGQNVTFRCDPISEHNRLYWYRQTLGQGPEFLTYFQNEAQLEKSRLLSDRFSAERPKGSFSTLEIQRTEQGDSAMYLCASRSPDRLGWTQYFGPGTRLLVL.